In this sample, the clone carrying this T cell receptor beta chain turned up a few times. TCRdb called the reads again in MiXCR, with one record for every CDR3 protein. Of about 18,000 distinct CDR3 sequences listed, roughly 10% were seen once; the top ten hold roughly 3%. The entry originates in a study of type 1 regulatory T cells. Study information: T-allo10 is an in vitro-generated, Tr1-enriched CD4 T cell product specific for alloantigen.

Per the germline V gene, CDR1 is DFQATT and CDR2 is SNEGSKA (reference sequence). Between the trimmed V and J ends, which lost 6 bases and 0 bases, there was a span of 17 bases. This CDR3 is built from 16 residues. Source material: CD4+ T cells, either the whole sample or a sorted fraction (not recorded which). The TCR originated in a human donor in good health. This rearrangement joins TRBV20-1 to TRBJ1-4; TRBD1 might be the D (6 bases). CDR3 DNA: TGCAGTGCCGTCGGGGGCCGCCTTGCAACTAATGAAAAACTGTTTTTT. It encodes CSAVGGRLATNEKLFF.